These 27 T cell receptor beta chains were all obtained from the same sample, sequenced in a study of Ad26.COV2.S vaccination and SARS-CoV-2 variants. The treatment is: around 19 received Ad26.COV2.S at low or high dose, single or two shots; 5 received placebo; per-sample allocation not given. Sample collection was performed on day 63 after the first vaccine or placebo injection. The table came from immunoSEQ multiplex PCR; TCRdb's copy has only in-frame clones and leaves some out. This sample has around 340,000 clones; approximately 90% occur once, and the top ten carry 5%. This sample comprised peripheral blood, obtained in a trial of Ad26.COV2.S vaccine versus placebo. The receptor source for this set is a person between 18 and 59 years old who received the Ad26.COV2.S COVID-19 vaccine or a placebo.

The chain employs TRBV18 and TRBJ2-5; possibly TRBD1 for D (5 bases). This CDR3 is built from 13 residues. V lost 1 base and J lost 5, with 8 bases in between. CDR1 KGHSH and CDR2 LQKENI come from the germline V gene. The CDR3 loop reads CASSPQSGETQYF. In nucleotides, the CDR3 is TGTGCCAGCTCACCACAGTCAGGGGAGACCCAGTACTTC.

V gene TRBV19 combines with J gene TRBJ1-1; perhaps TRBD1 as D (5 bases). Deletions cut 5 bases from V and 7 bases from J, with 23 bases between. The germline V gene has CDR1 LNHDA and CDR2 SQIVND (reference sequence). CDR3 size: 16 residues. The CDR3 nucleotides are TGTGCCAGTAGTGGCTCAGGGACCTACCCTAGGGGTGAAGCTTTCTTT. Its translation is CASSGSGTYPRGEAFF. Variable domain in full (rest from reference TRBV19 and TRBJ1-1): DGGITQSPKYLFRKEGQNVTLSCEQNLNHDAMYWYRQDPGQGLRLIYYSQIVNDFQKGDIAEGYSVSREKKESFPLTVTSAQKNPTAFYLCASSGSGTYPRGEAFFGQGTRLTVV.

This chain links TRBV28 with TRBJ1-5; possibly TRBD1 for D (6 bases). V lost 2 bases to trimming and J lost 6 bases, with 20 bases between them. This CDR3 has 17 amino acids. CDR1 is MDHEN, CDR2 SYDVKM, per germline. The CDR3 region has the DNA TGTGCCAGCAGTTTACCAGCCCTGGACAGTTTGAGTCAGCCCCAGCATTTT. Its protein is CASSLPALDSLSQPQHF.

The CDR3 DNA is TGTGCCTGGAGGGTCCGGGACGGACCTAATCAGCCCCAGCATTTT. Amino acids: CAWRVRDGPNQPQHF. The chain combines TRBV30 with TRBJ1-5, with D tentatively TRBD1 (5 bases). The CDR3 runs to 15 residues. CDR1 is GTSNPN and CDR2 is SVGIG in the germline V gene (reference sequence). Trimming left V 3 bases short and J 4 bases short, with 16 bases between. The variable domain in full, completed from reference TRBV30 and TRBJ1-5, reads SQTIHQWPATLVQPVGSPLSLECTVEGTSNPNLYWYRQAAGRGLQLLFYSVGIGQISSEVPQNLSASRPQDRQFILSSKKLLLSDSGFYLCAWRVRDGPNQPQHFGDGTRLSIL.

The CDR3 DNA reads as TGTGCCAGCAGGGGCGATGCTTACAATGAGCAGTTCTTC. Translating gives CASRGDAYNEQFF. This chain links TRBV2 with TRBJ2-1; D call uncertain. The V end was cut by 6 bases, the J end by 4 bases, with 10 bases between. CDR1 and CDR2 from the germline V gene are SNHLY and FYNNEI. The CDR3 sequence is 13 residues long.

In nucleotides, the CDR3 is TGTGCCAGCAGCCAAGCGCGGGACAGGGGCTACGAGCAGTACTTC. This gives the protein CASSQARDRGYEQYF. This chain links TRBV4-2 with TRBJ2-7, with 10 bases that match TRBD1. Per the germline V gene, CDR1 is LGHNA and CDR2 is YNFKEQ. This CDR3 spans 15 amino acids. V trimming: 1 base; J trimming: 3 bases; junction bases outside the gene matches: 3.

The CDR3 region is CASSQDLRPHLFF. CDR3 bases: TGTGCCAGCAGCCAAGACCTCCGCCCGCATCTGTTCTTC. The chain combines TRBV3-1 (or the pseudogene TRBV3-2) with TRBJ2-1; D uncertain. The germline V and J ends were trimmed by 0 bases and 15 bases, with 15 bases remaining between them. CDR1 LGHDT and CDR2 YNNKEL come from the germline V gene (reference sequence). The CDR3 spans 13 residues.

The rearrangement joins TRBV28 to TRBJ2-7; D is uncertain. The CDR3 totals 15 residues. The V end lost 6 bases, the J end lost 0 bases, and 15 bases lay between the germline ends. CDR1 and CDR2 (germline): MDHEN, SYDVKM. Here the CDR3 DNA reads TGTGCCAGCAGCACCGCCCCGGGTGCCTCCTACGAGCAGTACTTC. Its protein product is CASSTAPGASYEQYF.

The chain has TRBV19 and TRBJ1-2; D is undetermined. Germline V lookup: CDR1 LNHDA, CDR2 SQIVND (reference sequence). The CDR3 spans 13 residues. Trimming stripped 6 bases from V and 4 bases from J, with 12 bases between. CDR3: CASRRAEVYGYTF. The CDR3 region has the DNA TGTGCCAGTAGACGAGCAGAAGTCTATGGCTACACCTTC. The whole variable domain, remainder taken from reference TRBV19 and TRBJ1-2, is DGGITQSPKYLFRKEGQNVTLSCEQNLNHDAMYWYRQDPGQGLRLIYYSQIVNDFQKGDIAEGYSVSREKKESFPLTVTSAQKNPTAFYLCASRRAEVYGYTFGSGTRLTVV.

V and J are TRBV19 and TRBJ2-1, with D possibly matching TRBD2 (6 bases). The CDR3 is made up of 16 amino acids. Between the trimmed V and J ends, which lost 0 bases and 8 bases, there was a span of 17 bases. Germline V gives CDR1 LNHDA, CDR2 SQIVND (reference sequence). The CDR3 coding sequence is TGTGCCAGTAGTATAGAAGGTAGGAGGGGACGCGATGAGCAGTTCTTC. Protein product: CASSIEGRRGRDEQFF. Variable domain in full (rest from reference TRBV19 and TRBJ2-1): DGGITQSPKYLFRKEGQNVTLSCEQNLNHDAMYWYRQDPGQGLRLIYYSQIVNDFQKGDIAEGYSVSREKKESFPLTVTSAQKNPTAFYLCASSIEGRRGRDEQFFGPGTRLTVL.

The CDR3 loop reads CAISDRQGWEQYF. DNA for the CDR3: TGTGCCATCAGTGATCGACAGGGCTGGGAGCAGTACTTC. This chain connects TRBV10-3 to TRBJ2-7; 7 bases align to TRBD1. J lost 7 bases, V lost 3 bases, and 6 bases had no gene match. This CDR3 has 13 amino acids. Looked up from germline, CDR1 is ENHRY and CDR2 is SYGVKD.

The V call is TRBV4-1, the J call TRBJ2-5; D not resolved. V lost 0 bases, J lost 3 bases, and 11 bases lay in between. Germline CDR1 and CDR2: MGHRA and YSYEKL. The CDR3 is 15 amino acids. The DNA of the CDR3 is TGCGCCAGCAGCCAAGATGAAGGGTTGGAAGAGACCCAGTACTTC. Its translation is CASSQDEGLEETQYF.

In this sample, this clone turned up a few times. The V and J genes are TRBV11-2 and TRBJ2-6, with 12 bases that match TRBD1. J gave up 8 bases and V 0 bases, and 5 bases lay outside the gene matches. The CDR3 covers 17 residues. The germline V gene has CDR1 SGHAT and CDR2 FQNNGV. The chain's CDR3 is CASSLEPGQGATNVLTF. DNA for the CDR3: TGTGCCAGCAGCTTAGAGCCGGGACAGGGGGCTACCAACGTCCTGACTTTC.

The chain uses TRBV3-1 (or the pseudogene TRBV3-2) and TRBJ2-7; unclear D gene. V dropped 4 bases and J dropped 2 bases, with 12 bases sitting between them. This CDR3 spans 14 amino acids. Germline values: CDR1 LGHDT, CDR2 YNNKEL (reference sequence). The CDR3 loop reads CASSPGVGAYEQYF. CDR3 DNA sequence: TGTGCCAGCAGCCCTGGCGTAGGAGCCTACGAGCAGTACTTC.

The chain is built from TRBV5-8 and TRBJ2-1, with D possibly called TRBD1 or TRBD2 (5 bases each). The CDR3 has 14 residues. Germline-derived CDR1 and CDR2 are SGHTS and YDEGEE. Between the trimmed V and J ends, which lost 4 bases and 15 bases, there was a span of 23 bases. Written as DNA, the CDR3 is TGTGCCAGCAGCCCAAGCGGAGACAGTGAGCCTCGGTTCTTC. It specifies CASSPSGDSEPRFF.

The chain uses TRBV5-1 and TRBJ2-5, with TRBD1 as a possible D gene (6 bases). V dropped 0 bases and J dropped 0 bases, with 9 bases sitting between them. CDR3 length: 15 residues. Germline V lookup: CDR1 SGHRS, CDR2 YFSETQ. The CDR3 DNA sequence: TGCGCCAGCAGCTTGGGGACAGCGGACCAAGAGACCCAGTACTTC. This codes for CASSLGTADQETQYF. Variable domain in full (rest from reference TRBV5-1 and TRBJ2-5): KAGVTQTPRYLIKTRGQQVTLSCSPISGHRSVSWYQQTPGQGLQFLFEYFSETQRNKGNFPGRFSGRQFSNSRSEMNVSTLELGDSALYLCASSLGTADQETQYFGPGTRLLVL.

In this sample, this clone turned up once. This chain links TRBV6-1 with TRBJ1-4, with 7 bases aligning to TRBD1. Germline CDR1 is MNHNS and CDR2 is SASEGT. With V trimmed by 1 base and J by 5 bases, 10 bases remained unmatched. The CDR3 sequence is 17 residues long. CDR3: CASSEDRRTGRNEKLFF. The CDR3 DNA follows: TGTGCCAGCAGTGAAGATCGACGGACAGGACGAAATGAAAAACTGTTTTTT.

CDR3 nucleotide sequence: TGTGCCAGCAGAGAAGCGGGGGGCTCCTACGAGCAGTACTTC. It codes for CASREAGGSYEQYF. This chain links TRBV7-8 with TRBJ2-7, with TRBD2 matching over 9 bases. V lost 6 bases and J lost 0; bases outside the gene matches: 3. The CDR3 is 14 residues long. CDR1 and CDR2 from the germline V gene are SGHVS and FQNEAQ.

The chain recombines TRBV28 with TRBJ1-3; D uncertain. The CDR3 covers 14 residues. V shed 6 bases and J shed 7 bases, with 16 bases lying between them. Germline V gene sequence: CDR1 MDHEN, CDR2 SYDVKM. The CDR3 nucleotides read TGTGCCAGCAGCGCTCCCCCCACAAGCAACACCATATATTTT. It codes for CASSAPPTSNTIYF.

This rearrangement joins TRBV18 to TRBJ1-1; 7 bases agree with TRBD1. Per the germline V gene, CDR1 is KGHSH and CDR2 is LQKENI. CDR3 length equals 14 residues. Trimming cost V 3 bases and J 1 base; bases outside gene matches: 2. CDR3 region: CASSPGQSNTEAFF. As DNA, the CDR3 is TGTGCCAGCTCACCGGGACAGTCGAACACTGAAGCTTTCTTT.

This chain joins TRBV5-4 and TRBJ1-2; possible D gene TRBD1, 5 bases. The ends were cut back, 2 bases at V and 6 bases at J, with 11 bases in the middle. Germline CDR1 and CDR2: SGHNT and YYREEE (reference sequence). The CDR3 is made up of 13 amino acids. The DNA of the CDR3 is TGTGCCAGCAGCTTCCAACAGGAGGATGGCTACACCTTC. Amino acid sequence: CASSFQQEDGYTF.

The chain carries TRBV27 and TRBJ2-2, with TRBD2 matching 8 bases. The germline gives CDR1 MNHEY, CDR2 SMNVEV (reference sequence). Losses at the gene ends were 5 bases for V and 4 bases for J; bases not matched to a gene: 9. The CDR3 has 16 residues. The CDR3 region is CASSPRTSHLTGELFF. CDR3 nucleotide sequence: TGTGCCAGCAGTCCACGGACTAGCCATCTCACCGGGGAGCTGTTTTTT.

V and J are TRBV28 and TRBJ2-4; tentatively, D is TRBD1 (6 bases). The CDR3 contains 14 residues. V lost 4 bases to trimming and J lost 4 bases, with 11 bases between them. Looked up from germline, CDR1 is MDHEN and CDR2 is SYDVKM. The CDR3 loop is CASSSGQWKNIQYF. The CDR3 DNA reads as TGTGCCAGCAGTTCAGGACAGTGGAAAAACATTCAGTACTTC.

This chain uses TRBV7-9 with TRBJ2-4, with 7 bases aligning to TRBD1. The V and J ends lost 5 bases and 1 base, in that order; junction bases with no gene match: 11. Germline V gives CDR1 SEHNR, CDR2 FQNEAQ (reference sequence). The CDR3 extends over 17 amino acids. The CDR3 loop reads CASSPPFRDSAKNIQYF. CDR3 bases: TGTGCCAGCAGCCCTCCGTTTCGGGACAGTGCCAAAAACATTCAGTACTTC.

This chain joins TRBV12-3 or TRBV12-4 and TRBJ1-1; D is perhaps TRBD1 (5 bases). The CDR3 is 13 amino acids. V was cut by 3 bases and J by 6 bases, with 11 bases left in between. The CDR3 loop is CASSLGGVAEAFF. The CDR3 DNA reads TGTGCCAGCAGTTTGGGGGGGGTGGCTGAAGCTTTCTTT.

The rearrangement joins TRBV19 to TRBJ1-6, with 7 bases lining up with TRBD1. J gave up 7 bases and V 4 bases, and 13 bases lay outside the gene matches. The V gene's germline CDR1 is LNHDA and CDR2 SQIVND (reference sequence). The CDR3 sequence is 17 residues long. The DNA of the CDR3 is TGTGCCAGTAGTACGAACTACCGACAGGGCCCAAATTCACCCCTCCACTTT. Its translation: CASSTNYRQGPNSPLHF.

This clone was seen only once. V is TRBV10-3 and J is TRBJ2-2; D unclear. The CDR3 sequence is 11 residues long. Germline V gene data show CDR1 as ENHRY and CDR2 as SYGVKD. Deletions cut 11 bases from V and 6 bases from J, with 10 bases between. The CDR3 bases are TGTGCCTCGAGCGTACCCGGGGAGCTGTTTTTT. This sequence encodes CASSVPGELFF.